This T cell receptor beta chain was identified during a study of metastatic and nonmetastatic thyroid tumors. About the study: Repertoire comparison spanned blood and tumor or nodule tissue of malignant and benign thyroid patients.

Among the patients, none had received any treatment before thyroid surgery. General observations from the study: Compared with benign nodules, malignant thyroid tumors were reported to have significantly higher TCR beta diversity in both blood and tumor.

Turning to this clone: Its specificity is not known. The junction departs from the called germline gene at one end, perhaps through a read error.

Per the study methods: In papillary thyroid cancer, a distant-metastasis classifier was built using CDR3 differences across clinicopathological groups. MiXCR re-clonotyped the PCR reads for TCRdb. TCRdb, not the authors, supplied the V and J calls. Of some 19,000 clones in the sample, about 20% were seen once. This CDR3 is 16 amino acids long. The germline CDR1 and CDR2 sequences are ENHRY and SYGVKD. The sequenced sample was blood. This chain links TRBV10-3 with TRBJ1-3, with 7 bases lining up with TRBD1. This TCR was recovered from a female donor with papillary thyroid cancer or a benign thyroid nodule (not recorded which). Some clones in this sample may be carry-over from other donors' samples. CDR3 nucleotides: TGTGCCATCAGTGGGACAGGATCCCTCTCTGGAAACACCATATATTTC. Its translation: CAISGTGSLSGNTIYF.